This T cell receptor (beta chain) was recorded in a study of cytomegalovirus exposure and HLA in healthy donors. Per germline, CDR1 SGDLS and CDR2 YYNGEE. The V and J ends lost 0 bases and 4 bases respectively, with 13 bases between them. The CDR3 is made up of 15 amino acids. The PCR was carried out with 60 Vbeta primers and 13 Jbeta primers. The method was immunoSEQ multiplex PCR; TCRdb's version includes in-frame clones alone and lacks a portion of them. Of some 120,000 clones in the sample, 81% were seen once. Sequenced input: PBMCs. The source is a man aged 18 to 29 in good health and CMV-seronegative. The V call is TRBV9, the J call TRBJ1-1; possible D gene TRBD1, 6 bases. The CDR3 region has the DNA TGTGCCAGCAGCGTAGGGACAGCCCAGGGCACTGAAGCTTTCTTT. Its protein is CASSVGTAQGTEAFF. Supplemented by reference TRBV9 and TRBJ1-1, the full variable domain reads DSGVTQTPKHLITATGQRVTLRCSPRSGDLSVYWYQQSLDQGLQFLIQYYNGEERAKGNILERFSAQQFPDLHSELNLSSLELGDSALYFCASSVGTAQGTEAFFGQGTRLTVV.